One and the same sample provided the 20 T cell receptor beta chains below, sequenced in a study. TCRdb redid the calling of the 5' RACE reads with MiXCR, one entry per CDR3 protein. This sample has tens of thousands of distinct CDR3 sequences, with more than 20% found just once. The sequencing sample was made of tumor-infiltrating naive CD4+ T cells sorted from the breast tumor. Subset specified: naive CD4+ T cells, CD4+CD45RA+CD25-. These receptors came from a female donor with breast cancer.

The CDR3 sequence is CSATTRDRVSYEQYF. As DNA, the CDR3 is TGCAGTGCTACAACCCGGGACAGGGTGTCTTACGAGCAGTACTTC. The chain combines TRBV20-1 with TRBJ2-7; 9 nucleotides line up with TRBD1. The germline V gene encodes CDR1 DFQATT and CDR2 SNEGSKA (reference sequence). V trimming: 4 bases; J trimming: 4 bases; junction bases outside the gene matches: 11. CDR3 length: 15 residues.

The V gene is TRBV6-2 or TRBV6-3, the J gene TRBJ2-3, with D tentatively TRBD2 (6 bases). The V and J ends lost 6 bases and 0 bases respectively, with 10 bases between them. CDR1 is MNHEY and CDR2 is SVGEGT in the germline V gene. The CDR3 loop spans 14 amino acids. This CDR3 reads CASRGGLSTDTQYF. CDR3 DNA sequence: TGTGCCAGCAGGGGAGGCCTTAGCACAGATACGCAGTATTTT.

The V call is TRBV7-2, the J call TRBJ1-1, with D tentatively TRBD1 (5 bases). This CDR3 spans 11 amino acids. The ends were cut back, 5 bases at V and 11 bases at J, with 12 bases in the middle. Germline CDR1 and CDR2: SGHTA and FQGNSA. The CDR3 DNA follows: TGTGCCAGCAGCCCTGGAGAGGGGGCTTTCTTT. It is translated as CASSPGEGAFF. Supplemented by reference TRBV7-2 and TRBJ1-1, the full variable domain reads GAGVSQSPSNKVTEKGKDVELRCDPISGHTALYWYRQSLGQGLEFLIYFQGNSAPDKSGLPSDRFSAERTGGSVSTLTIQRTQQEDSAVYLCASSPGEGAFFGQGTRLTVV.

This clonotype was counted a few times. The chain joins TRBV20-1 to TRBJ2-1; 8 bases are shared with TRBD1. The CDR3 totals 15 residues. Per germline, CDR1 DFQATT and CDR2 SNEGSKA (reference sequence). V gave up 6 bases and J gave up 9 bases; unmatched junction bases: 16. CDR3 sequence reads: CSATGGTSPFGEQFF. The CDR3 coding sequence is TGCAGTGCAACAGGGGGGACAAGTCCCTTCGGTGAGCAGTTCTTC.

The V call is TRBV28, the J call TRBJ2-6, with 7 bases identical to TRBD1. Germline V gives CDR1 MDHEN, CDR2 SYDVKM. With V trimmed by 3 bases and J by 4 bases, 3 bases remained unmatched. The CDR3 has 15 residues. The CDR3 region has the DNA TGTGCCAGCAGTTTGAGGGGGCGCGGGGCCAACGTCCTGACTTTC. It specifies CASSLRGRGANVLTF.

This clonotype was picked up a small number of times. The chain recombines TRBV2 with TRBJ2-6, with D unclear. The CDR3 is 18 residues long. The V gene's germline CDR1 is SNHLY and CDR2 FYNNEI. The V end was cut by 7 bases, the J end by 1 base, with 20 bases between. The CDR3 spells CASKLSWARRSGANVLTF. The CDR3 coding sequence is TGTGCCAGCAAATTATCTTGGGCCAGGAGATCTGGGGCCAACGTCCTGACTTTC.

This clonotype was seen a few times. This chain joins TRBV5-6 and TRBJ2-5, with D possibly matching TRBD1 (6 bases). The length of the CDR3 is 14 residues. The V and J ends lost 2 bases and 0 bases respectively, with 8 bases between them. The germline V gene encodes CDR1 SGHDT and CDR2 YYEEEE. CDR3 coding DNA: TGTGCCAGCAGCTTAACAGGGTACCAAGAGACCCAGTACTTC. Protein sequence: CASSLTGYQETQYF.

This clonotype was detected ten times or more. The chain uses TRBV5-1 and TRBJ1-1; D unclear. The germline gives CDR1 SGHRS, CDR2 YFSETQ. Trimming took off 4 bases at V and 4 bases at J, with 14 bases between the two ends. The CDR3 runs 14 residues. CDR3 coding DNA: TGCGCCAGCAGCCCCCGGCCCGCGGGCACTGAAGCTTTCTTT. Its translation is CASSPRPAGTEAFF.

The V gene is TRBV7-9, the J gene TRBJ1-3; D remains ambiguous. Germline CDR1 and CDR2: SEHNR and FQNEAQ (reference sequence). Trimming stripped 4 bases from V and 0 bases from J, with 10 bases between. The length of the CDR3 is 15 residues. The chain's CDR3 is CASSSVGSSGNTIYF. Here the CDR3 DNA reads TGTGCCAGCAGCTCCGTCGGTAGCTCTGGAAACACCATATATTTT.

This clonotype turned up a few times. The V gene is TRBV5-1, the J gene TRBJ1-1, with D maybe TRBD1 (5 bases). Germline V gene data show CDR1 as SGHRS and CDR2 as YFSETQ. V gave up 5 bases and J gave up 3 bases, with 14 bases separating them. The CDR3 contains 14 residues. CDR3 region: CASRGRGTDTEAFF. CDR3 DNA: TGCGCCAGCAGAGGGAGGGGCACGGACACTGAAGCTTTCTTT. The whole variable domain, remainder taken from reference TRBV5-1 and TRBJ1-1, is KAGVTQTPRYLIKTRGQQVTLSCSPISGHRSVSWYQQTPGQGLQFLFEYFSETQRNKGNFPGRFSGRQFSNSRSEMNVSTLELGDSALYLCASRGRGTDTEAFFGQGTRLTVV.

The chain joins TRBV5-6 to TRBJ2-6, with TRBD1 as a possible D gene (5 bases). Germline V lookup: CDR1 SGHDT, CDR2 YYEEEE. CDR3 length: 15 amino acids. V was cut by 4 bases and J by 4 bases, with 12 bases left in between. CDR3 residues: CASSEGVYGANVLTF. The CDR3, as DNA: TGTGCCAGCAGCGAAGGGGTGTACGGGGCCAACGTCCTGACTTTC.

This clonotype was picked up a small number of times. The CDR3 reads CASSPTPGRSNQPQHF. CDR3 coding DNA: TGCGCCAGCAGCCCAACCCCGGGCCGTAGCAATCAGCCCCAGCATTTT. This chain uses TRBV5-1 with TRBJ1-5, with D uncertain. V shed 4 bases and J shed 0 bases, with 14 bases lying between them. Germline V CDR1 and CDR2: SGHRS, YFSETQ. The CDR3 contains 16 residues.

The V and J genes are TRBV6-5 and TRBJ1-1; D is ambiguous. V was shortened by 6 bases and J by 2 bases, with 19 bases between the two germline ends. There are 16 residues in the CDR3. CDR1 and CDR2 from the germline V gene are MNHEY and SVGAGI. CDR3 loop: CASSSGPGGGNTEAFF. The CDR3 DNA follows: TGTGCCAGCAGCTCTGGACCGGGAGGAGGAAACACTGAAGCTTTCTTT.

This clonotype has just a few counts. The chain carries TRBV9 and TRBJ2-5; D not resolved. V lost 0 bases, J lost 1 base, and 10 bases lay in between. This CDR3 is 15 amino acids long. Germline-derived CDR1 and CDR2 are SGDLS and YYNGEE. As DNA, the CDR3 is TGTGCCAGCAGCGTAGGAGGCGTCAGCCAAGAGACCCAGTACTTC. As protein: CASSVGGVSQETQYF.

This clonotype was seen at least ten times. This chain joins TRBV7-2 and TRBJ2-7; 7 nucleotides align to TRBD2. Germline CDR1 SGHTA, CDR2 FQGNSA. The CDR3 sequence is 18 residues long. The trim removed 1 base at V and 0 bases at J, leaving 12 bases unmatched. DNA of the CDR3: TGTGCCAGCAGCTTAGTTGGGGCCAGGCGCGGGAGCTCCTACGAGCAGTACTTC. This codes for CASSLVGARRGSSYEQYF.

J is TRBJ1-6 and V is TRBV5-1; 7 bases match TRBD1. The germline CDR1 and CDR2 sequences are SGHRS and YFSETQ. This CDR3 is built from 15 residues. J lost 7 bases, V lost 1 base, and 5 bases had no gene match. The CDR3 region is CASSLRLGQNSPLHF. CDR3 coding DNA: TGCGCCAGCAGCTTGAGGTTGGGACAGAATTCACCCCTCCACTTT. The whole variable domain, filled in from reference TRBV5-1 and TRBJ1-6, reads KAGVTQTPRYLIKTRGQQVTLSCSPISGHRSVSWYQQTPGQGLQFLFEYFSETQRNKGNFPGRFSGRQFSNSRSEMNVSTLELGDSALYLCASSLRLGQNSPLHFGNGTRLTVT.

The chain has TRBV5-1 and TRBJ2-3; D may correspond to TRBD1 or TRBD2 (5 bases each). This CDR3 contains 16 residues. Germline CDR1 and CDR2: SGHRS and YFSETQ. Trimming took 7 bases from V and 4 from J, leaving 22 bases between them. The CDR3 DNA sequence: TGCGCCAGCTGCCCCTCCGGGACCCCCGAGGCAGATACGCAGTATTTT. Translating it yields CASCPSGTPEADTQYF.

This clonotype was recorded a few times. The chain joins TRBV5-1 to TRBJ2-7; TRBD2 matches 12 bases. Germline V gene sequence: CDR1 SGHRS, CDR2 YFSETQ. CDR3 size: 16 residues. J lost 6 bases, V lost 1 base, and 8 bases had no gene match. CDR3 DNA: TGCGCCAGCAGCTTGACTAAGACTAGCGGGAGTACCGAGCAGTACTTC. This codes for CASSLTKTSGSTEQYF. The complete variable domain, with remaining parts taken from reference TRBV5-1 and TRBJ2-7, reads KAGVTQTPRYLIKTRGQQVTLSCSPISGHRSVSWYQQTPGQGLQFLFEYFSETQRNKGNFPGRFSGRQFSNSRSEMNVSTLELGDSALYLCASSLTKTSGSTEQYFGPGTRLTVT.

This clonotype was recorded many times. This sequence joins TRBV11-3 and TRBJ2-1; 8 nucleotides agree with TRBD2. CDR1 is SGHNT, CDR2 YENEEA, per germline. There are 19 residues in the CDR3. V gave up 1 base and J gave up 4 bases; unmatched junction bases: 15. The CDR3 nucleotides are TGTGCCAGCAGCTTAGCACGGGGGGGCCCCGGGACTAGATACAATGAGCAGTTCTTC. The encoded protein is CASSLARGGPGTRYNEQFF.

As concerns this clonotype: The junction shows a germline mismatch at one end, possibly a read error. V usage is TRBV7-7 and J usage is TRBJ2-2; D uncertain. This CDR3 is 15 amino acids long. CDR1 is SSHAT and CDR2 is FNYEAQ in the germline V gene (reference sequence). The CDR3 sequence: CASSFGPIVTGELFF. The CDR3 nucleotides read TGTGCTAGCAGCTTTGGCCCCATTGTCACCGGGGAGCTGTTTTTT.